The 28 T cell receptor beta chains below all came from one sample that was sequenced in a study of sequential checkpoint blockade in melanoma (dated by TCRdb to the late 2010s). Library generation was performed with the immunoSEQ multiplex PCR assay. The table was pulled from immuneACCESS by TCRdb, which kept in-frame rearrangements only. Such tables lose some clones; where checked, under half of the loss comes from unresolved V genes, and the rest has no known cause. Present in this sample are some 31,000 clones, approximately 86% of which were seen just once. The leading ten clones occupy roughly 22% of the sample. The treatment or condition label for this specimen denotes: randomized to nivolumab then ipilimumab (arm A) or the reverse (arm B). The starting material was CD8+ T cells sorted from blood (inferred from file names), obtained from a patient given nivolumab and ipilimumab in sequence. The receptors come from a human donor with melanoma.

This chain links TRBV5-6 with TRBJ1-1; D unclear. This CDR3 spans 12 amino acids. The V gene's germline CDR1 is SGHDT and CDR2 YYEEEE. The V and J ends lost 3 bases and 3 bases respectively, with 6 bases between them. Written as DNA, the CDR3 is TGTGCCAGCAGCTCCTCCGACACTGAAGCTTTCTTT. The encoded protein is CASSSSDTEAFF.

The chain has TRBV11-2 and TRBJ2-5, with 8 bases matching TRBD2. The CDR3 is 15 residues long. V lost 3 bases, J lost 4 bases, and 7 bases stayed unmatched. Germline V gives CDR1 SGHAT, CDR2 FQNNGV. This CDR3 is CASSFSSGVRETQYF. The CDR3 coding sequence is TGTGCCAGCAGCTTCAGTAGCGGGGTCAGAGAGACCCAGTACTTC.

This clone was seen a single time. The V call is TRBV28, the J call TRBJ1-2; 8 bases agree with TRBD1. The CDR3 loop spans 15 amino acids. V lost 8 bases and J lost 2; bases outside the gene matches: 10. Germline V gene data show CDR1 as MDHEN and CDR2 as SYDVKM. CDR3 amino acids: CASAWSDRENYGYTF. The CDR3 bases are TGTGCCAGCGCTTGGTCGGACAGGGAAAACTATGGCTACACCTTC.

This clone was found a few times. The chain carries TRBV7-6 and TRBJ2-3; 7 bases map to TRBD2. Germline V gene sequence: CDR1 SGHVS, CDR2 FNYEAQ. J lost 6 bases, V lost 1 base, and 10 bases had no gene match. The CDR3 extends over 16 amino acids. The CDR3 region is CASSLGISGLSDTQYF. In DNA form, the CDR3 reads TGTGCCAGCAGCTTAGGTATTAGCGGGTTGTCGGATACGCAGTATTTT.

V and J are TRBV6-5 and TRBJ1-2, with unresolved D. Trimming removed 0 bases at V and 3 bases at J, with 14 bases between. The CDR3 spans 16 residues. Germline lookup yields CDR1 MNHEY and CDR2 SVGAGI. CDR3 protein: CASSYSAEAPYYGYTF. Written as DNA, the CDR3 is TGTGCCAGCAGTTACTCTGCCGAAGCGCCCTACTATGGCTACACCTTC.

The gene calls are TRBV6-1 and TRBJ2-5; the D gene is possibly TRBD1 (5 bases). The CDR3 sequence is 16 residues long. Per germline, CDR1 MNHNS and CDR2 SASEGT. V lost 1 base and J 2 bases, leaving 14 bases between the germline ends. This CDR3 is CASSEVVQGKQETQYF. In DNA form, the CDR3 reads TGTGCCAGCAGTGAAGTGGTCCAGGGTAAACAAGAGACCCAGTACTTC.

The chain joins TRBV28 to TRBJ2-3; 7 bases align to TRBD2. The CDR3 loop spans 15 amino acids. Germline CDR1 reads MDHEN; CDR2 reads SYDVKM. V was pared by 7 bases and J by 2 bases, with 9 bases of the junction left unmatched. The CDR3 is CASKLLADNTDTQYF. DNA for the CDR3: TGTGCCAGCAAACTCCTAGCGGACAACACAGATACGCAGTATTTT.

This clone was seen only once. CDR3 coding DNA: TGTGCCAGCAGCCACAGGGTCGCCTACGAGCAGTACTTC. Amino acids: CASSHRVAYEQYF. This chain joins TRBV5-5 and TRBJ2-7, with TRBD1 as a possible D gene (6 bases). Looked up from germline, CDR1 is SGHKS and CDR2 is YYEKEE (reference sequence). V lost 4 bases and J lost 2, with 10 bases in between. This CDR3 region has 13 residues.

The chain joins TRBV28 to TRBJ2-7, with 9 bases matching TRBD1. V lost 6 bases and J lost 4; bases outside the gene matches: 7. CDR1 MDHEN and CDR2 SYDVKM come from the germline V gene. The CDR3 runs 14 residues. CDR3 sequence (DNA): TGTGCCAGCAGGGCCCCCGGGACAGGGTACGAGCAGTACTTC. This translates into CASRAPGTGYEQYF.

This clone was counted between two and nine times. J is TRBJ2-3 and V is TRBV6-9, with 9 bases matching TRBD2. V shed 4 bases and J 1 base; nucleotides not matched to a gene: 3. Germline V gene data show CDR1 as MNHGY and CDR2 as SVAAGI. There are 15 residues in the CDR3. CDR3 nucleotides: TGTGCCAGCAGTTCCTTAGCGGGAGGCACAGATACGCAGTATTTT. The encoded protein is CASSSLAGGTDTQYF.

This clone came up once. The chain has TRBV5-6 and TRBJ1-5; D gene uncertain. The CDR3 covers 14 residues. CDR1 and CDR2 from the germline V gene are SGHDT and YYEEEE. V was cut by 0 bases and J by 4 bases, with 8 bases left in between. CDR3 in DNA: TGTGCCAGCAGCTTGGGGGCAGTTAATCAGCCCCAGCATTTT. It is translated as CASSLGAVNQPQHF.

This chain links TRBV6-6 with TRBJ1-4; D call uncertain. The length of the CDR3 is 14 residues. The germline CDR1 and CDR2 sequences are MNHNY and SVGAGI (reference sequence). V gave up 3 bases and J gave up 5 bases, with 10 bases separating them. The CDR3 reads CASSYKQVNEKLFF. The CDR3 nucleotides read TGTGCCAGCAGTTATAAACAAGTAAATGAAAAACTGTTTTTT.

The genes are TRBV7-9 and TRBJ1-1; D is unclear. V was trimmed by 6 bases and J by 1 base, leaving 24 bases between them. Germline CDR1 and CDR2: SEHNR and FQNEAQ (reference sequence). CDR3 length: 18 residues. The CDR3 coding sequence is TGTGCCAGCAGACTAAATGAAGACTCCCCGGGAGCGAACACTGAAGCTTTCTTT. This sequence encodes CASRLNEDSPGANTEAFF.

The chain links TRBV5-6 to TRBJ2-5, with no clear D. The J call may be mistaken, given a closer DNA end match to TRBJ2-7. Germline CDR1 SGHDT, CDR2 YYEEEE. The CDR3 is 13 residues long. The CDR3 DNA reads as TGTGCCAGCAGCCCCCCGTTGGGCTACGAGCAGTACTTC. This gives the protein CASSPPLGYEQYF.

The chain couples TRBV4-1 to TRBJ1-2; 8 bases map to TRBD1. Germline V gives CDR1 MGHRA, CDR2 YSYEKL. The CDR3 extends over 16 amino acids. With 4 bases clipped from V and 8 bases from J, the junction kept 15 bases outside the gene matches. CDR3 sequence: CASSRWQGAEFQGYTF. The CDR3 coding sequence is TGCGCCAGCAGCCGGTGGCAGGGGGCGGAGTTCCAGGGCTACACCTTC.

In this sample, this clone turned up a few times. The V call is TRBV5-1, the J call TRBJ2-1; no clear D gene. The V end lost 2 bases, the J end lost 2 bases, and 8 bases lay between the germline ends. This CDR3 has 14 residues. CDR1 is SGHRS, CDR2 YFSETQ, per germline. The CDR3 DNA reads TGCGCCAGCAGCTTCTCGGGTCCCTACAATGAGCAGTTCTTC. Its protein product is CASSFSGPYNEQFF.

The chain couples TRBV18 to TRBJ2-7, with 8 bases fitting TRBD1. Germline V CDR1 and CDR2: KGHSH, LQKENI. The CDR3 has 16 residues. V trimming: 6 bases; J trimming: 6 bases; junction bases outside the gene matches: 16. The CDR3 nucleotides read TGTGCCAGCTCCTTTGGACAGGGCTCTGTGGTCTCCGAGCAGTACTTC. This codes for CASSFGQGSVVSEQYF.

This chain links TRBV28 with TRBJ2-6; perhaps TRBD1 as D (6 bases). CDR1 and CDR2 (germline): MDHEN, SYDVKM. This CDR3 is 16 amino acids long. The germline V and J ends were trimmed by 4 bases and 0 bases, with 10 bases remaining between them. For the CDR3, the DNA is TGTGCCAGCAGTTGGACAGTCAACTCTGGGGCCAACGTCCTGACTTTC. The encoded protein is CASSWTVNSGANVLTF. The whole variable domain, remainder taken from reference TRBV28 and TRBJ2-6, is DVKVTQSSRYLVKRTGEKVFLECVQDMDHENMFWYRQDPGLGLRLIYFSYDVKMKEKGDIPEGYSVSREKKERFSLILESASTNQTSMYLCASSWTVNSGANVLTFGAGSRLTVL.

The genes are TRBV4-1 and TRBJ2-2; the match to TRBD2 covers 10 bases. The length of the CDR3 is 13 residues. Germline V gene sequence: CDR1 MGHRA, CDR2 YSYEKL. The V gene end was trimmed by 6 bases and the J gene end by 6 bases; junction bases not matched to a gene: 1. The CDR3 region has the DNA TGCGCCAGCAGAGCGGGGGGGGCCGGGGAGCTGTTTTTT. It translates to CASRAGGAGELFF.

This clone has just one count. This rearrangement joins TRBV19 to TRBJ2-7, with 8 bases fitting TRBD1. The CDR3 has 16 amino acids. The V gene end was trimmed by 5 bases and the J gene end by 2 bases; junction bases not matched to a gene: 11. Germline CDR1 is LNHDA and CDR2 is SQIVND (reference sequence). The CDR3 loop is CASSLFGQGDTYEQYF. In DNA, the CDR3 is TGTGCCAGTAGTCTTTTCGGACAGGGAGATACCTACGAGCAGTACTTC.

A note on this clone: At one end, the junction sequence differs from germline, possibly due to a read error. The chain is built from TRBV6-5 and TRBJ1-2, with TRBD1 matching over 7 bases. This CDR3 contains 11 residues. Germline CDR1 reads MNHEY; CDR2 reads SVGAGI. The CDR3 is CASSYGTAIRF. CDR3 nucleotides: TGTGCCAGCAGTTACGGGACAGCCATTAGATTC.

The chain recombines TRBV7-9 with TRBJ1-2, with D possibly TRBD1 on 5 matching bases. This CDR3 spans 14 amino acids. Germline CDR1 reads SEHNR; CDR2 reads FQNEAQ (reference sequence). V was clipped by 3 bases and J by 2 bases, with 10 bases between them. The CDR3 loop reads CASSFIGGNYGYTF. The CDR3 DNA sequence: TGTGCCAGCAGCTTCATTGGGGGGAACTATGGCTACACCTTC.

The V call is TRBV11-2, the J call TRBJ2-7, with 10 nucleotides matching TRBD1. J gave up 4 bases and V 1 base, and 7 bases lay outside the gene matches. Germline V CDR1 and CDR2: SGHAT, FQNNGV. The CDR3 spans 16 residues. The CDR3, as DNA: TGTGCCAGCAGCTTAGGTCCCGGGACAGGGGTTTACGAGCAGTACTTC. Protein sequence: CASSLGPGTGVYEQYF.

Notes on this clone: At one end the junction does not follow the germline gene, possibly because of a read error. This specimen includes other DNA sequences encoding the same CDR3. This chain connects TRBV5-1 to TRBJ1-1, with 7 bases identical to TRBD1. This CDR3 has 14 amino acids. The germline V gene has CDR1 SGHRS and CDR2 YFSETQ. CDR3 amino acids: CASSSNRGSTEAFF. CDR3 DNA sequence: TGCGCCAGCAGCTCTAACAGGGGAAGCACTGAAGCCTTCTTT.

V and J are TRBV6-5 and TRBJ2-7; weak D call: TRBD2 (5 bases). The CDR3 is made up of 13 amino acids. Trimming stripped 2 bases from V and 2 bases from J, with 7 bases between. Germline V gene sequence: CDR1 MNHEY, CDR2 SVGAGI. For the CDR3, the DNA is TGTGCCAGCAGTTACGAGGGTACCTACGAGCAGTACTTC. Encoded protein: CASSYEGTYEQYF.

CDR3 coding DNA: TGTGCCAGCAGTAAACGGACAGGGAACTATGGCTACACCTTC. Its protein product is CASSKRTGNYGYTF. This chain joins TRBV28 and TRBJ1-2, with TRBD1 matching over 8 bases. Germline V gene data show CDR1 as MDHEN and CDR2 as SYDVKM. CDR3 size: 14 residues. Trimming cost V 5 bases and J 2 bases; bases outside gene matches: 4.

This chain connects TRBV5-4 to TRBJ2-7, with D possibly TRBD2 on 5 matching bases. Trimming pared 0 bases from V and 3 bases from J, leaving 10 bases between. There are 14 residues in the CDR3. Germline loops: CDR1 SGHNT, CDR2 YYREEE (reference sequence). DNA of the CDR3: TGTGCCAGCAGCTTGGATGGTAGCGTCTACGAGCAGTACTTC. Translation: CASSLDGSVYEQYF.

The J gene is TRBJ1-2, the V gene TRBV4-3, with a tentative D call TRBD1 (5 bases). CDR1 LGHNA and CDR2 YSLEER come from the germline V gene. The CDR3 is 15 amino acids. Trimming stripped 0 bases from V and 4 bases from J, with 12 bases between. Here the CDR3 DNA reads TGCGCCAGCAGCCAAGATCGGGGGACGCCCTATGGCTACACCTTC. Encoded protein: CASSQDRGTPYGYTF.